Detailed here is one T cell receptor beta chain. Per the original data handling: Estimation of nucleated cell counts relied on the amplification of reference gene primers. Only in-frame clones appear in the TCRdb table, and some are missing; sequencing was by immunoSEQ multiplex PCR. V, J and clone size are those of that table, while D and trimming were read from the DNA. The table records about 440,000 clones, roughly nine tenths of them present only once. These data come from a study of blood T cell repertoires in COVID-19. In the study overall: Material from acute and convalescent COVID-19 was sourced from the United States, Italy and Spain. The analysed material was cDNA or gDNA that came from T cells, B-cell-depleted T cells, or PBMCs.

Participants, 18 to 89 years old, spanned approximately 25 US areas. The TCR comes from a woman between 18 and 29 years old with acute COVID-19. Sequencing used PBMCs or T cells enriched from blood (not recorded which).

Here the CDR3 DNA reads TGTGCCAGCAGTTACAGAGAATCGCGGGGGGAAAAACTGTTTTTT. Protein product: CASSYRESRGEKLFF. V gene TRBV6-5 combines with J gene TRBJ1-4; possibly TRBD1 for D (5 bases). Germline CDR1 and CDR2: MNHEY and SVGAGI. The CDR3 spans 15 residues. The germline V and J ends were trimmed by 2 bases and 8 bases, with 15 bases remaining between them.